Each of the 5 T cell receptor beta chains below was sequenced from the same sample in a study of cytomegalovirus exposure and HLA in healthy donors. 60 Vbeta and 13 Jbeta primers were used in PCR. Clones were read by immunoSEQ multiplex PCR, and TCRdb kept only the in-frame ones, dropping some. The sample has about 270,000 clones; around 86% are singletons. What was sequenced was PBMCs. The receptors here all came from a man in his forties in good health and CMV-seropositive.

The chain has TRBV14 and TRBJ2-5; no clear D gene. CDR3 size: 14 residues. The germline V gene has CDR1 SGHDN and CDR2 FVKESK. Trimming cost V 0 bases and J 4 bases, with 9 bases left between them. For the CDR3, the DNA is TGTGCCAGCAGCCAAGAGTTGCGTGGAGAGACCCAGTACTTC. This encodes CASSQELRGETQYF.

This clone has only one observation. The V and J genes are TRBV9 and TRBJ2-1; 12 bases match TRBD2. Trimming at V came to 4 bases and at J to 6 bases, leaving 8 bases not matched to a gene. CDR3 size: 16 residues. CDR1 SGDLS and CDR2 YYNGEE come from the germline V gene. CDR3 coding DNA: TGTGCCAGCAGCCCCCAACTAGCGGGAGGTACCAATGAGCAGTTCTTC. This codes for CASSPQLAGGTNEQFF.

The chain is built from TRBV28 and TRBJ1-1, with 9 bases fitting TRBD1. Germline CDR1 MDHEN, CDR2 SYDVKM. V gave up 2 bases and J gave up 5 bases; unmatched junction bases: 6. The CDR3 contains 15 residues. This CDR3 reads CASSLRGTGRTEAFF. The DNA for the CDR3 is TGTGCCAGCAGTTTAAGAGGGACAGGGAGAACTGAAGCTTTCTTT.

The gene calls are TRBV4-1 and TRBJ2-1; 9 bases fit TRBD1. The germline V gene has CDR1 MGHRA and CDR2 YSYEKL. The CDR3 is made up of 15 amino acids. Unmatched junction bases numbered 3, after V lost 4 bases and J lost 2 bases. CDR3 residues: CASSPGQGTYNEQFF. The CDR3 DNA is TGCGCCAGCAGCCCGGGACAGGGAACCTACAATGAGCAGTTCTTC.

This clone was observed once. The V gene is TRBV7-6, the J gene TRBJ2-2; D possibly corresponds to TRBD2 (6 bases). Trimming left V 7 bases short and J 3 bases short, with 30 bases between. CDR3 size: 20 residues. Per the germline V gene, CDR1 is SGHVS and CDR2 is FNYEAQ. The CDR3 DNA reads TGTGCCAGCACCCCTAGTGGCGGGACTTACGGCCAGACCTACACCGGGGAGCTGTTTTTT. Translated: CASTPSGGTYGQTYTGELFF. Full variable domain (outside the CDR3, taken from reference TRBV7-6 and TRBJ2-2): GAGVSQSPRYKVTKRGQDVALRCDPISGHVSLYWYRQALGQGPEFLTYFNYEAQQDKSGLPNDRFSAERPEGSISTLTIQRTEQRDSAMYRCASTPSGGTYGQTYTGELFFGEGSRLTVL.